This T cell receptor (beta chain) was sequenced in a study of regulatory T cells in long-lasting Graves disease. Combining iRepertoire HTBI primers with Arm-PCR of CDR3 regions, the authors built TCR beta libraries. TCRdb redid the calling of the multiplex PCR reads with MiXCR, one entry per CDR3 protein. Among roughly 520,000 distinct CDR3 sequences, approximately 12% were seen once, and the ten largest hold approximately 9%. Germline V lookup: CDR1 MNHEY, CDR2 SVGEGT. V was clipped by 5 bases and J by 0 bases; unmatched bases: 9. CDR3 length equals 17 residues. This clonotype occurred a few times. Time point indicated: newly diagnosed GD, antithyroid drugs for less than 3 months. The TCR library was made from RNA extracted from PBMCs. A further study also used this sample, focusing on T cells in Graves' hyperthyroidism and ophthalmopathy. That paper adds: HTBI primers were employed in a first-round RT-PCR of the TCR CDR3.

The sequenced sample was peripheral blood mononuclear cells (PBMCs), obtained at new diagnosis, from a patient treated with antithyroid drugs. The TCR comes from a woman aged 30 to 39 with Graves disease. The chain links TRBV6-2 or TRBV6-3 to TRBJ2-3, with TRBD2 identical over 9 bases. In nucleotides, the CDR3 is TGTGCCAGCAGTCCCTTCGCGGGAGGGATAAGCACAGATACGCAGTATTTT. This sequence encodes CASSPFAGGISTDTQYF.